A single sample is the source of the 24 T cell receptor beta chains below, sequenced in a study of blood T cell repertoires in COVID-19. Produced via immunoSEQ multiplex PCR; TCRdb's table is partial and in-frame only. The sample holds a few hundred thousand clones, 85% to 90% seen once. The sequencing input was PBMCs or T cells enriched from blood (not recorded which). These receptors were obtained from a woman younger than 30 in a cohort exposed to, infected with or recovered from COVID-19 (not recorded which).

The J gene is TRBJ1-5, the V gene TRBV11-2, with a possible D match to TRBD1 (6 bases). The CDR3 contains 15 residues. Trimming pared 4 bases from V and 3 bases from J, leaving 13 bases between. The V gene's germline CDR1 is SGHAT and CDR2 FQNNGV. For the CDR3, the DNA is TGTGCCAGCAGCTCAGTGACAGGAAACAATCAGCCCCAGCATTTT. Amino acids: CASSSVTGNNQPQHF.

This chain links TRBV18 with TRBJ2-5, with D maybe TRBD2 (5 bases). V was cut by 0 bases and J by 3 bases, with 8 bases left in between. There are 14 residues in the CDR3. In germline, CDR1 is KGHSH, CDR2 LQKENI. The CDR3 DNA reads TGTGCCAGCTCACCACCGGAGGCGAAAGAGACCCAGTACTTC. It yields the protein CASSPPEAKETQYF.

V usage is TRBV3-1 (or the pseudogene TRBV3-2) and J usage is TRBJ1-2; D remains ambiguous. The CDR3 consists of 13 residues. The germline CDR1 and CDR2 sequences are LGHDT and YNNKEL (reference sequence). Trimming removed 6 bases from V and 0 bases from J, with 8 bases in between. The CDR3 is CASSGDSNYGYTF. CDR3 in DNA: TGTGCCAGCAGTGGAGACTCTAACTATGGCTACACCTTC.

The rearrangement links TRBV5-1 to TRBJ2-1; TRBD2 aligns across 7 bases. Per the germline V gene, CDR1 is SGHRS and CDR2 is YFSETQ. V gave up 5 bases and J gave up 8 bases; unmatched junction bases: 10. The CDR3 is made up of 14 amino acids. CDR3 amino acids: CASRGGQALDEQFF. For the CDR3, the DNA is TGCGCCAGCAGGGGAGGGCAGGCCTTAGATGAGCAGTTCTTC.

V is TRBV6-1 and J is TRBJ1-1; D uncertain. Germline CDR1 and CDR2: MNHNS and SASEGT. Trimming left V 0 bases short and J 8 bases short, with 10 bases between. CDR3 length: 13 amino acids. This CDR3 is CASSEASPREAFF. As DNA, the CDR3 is TGTGCCAGCAGTGAAGCTAGTCCCAGGGAAGCTTTCTTT.

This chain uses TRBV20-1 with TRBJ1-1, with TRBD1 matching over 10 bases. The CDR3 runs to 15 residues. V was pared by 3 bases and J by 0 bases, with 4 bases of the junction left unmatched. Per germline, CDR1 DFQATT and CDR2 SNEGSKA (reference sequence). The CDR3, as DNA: TGCAGTGCTAGTCGGGACAGGGGTATGAACACTGAAGCTTTCTTT. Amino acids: CSASRDRGMNTEAFF.

CDR3 nucleotide sequence: TGTGCCAGCAGCTTAGCGCTTGCAGTGATCAGTCCCTACGAGCAGTACTTC. As protein: CASSLALAVISPYEQYF. The genes are TRBV11-1 and TRBJ2-7; D unclear. Germline-derived CDR1 and CDR2 are SGHAT and FQDESV (reference sequence). The germline V and J ends were trimmed by 0 bases and 2 bases, with 17 bases remaining between them. The CDR3 is 17 amino acids.

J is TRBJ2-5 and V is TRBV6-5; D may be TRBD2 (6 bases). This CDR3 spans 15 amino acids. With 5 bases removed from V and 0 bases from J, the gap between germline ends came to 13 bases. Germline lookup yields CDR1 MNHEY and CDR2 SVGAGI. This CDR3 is CASSPGGLYQETQYF. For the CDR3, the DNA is TGTGCCAGCAGTCCCGGGGGTTTGTACCAAGAGACCCAGTACTTC.

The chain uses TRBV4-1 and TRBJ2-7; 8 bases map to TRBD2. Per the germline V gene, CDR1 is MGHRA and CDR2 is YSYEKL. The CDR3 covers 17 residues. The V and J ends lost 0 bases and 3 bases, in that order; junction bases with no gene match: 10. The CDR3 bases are TGCGCCAGCAGCCAAGATTCCTTAGCGGGGCACCACTACGAGCAGTACTTC. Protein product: CASSQDSLAGHHYEQYF.

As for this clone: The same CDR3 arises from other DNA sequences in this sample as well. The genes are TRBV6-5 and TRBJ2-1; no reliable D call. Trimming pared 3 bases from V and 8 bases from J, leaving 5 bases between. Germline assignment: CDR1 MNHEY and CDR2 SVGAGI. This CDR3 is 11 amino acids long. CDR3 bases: TGTGCCAGCAGTTATCGGGATGAGCAGTTCTTC. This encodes CASSYRDEQFF.

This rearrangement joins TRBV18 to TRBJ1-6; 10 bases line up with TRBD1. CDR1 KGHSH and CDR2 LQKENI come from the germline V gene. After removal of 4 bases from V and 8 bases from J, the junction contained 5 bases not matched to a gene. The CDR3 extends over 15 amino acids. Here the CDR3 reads CASSLTGGEDSPLHF. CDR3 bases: TGTGCCAGCTCACTGACAGGGGGCGAGGATTCACCCCTCCACTTT. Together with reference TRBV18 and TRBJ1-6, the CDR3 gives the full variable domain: NAGVMQNPRHLVRRRGQEARLRCSPMKGHSHVYWYRQLPEEGLKFMVYLQKENIIDESGMPKERFSAEFPKEGPSILRIQQVVRGDSAAYFCASSLTGGEDSPLHFGNGTRLTVT.

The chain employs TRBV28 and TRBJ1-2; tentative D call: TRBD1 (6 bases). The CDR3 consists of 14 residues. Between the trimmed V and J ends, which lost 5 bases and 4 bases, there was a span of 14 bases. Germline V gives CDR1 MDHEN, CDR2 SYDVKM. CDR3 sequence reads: CASSILTGSYGYTF. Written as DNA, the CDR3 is TGTGCCAGCAGTATACTTACAGGGAGCTATGGCTACACCTTC.

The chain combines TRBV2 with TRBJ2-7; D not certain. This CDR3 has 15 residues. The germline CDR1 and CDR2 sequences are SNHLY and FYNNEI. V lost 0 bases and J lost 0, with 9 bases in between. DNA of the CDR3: TGTGCCAGCAGTGAAGCGCTCGGTGACTCCTACGAGCAGTACTTC. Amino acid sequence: CASSEALGDSYEQYF.

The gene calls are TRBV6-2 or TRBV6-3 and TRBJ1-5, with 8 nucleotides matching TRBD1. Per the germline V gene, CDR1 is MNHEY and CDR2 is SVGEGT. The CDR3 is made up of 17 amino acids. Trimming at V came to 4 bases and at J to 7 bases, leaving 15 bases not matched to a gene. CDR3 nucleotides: TGTGCCAGCAGTTTACACGGACAGGGTCGTAGTAACCAGCCCCAGCATTTT. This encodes CASSLHGQGRSNQPQHF.

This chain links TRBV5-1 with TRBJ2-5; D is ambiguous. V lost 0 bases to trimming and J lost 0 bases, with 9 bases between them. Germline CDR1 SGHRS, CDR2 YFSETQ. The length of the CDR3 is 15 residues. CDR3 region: CASSLASGHQETQYF. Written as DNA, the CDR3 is TGCGCCAGCAGCTTGGCCTCAGGCCACCAAGAGACCCAGTACTTC.

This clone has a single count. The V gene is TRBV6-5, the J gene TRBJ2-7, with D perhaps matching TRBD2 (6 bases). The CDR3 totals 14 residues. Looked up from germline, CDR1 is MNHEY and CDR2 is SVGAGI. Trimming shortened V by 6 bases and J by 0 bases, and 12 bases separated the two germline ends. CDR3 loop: CASRWDSHSYEQYF. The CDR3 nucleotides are TGTGCCAGCAGATGGGACTCCCACTCCTACGAGCAGTACTTC.

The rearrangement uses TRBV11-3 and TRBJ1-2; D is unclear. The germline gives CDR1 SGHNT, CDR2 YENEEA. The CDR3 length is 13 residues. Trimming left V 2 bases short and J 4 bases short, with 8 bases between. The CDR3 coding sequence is TGTGCCAGCAGCTTATGGGCGAGCTATGGCTACACCTTC. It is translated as CASSLWASYGYTF. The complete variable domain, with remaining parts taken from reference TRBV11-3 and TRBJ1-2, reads EAGVVQSPRYKIIEKKQPVAFWCNPISGHNTLYWYLQNLGQGPELLIRYENEEAVDDSQLPKDRFSAERLKGVDSTLKIQPAELGDSAVYLCASSLWASYGYTFGSGTRLTVV.

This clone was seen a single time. The CDR3 protein is CASSSSRTGETEAFF. CDR3 in DNA: TGTGCCAGCAGCTCTAGCCGGACAGGGGAGACTGAAGCTTTCTTT. The rearrangement links TRBV7-2 to TRBJ1-1; 9 nucleotides match TRBD1. In germline, CDR1 is SGHTA, CDR2 FQGNSA. CDR3 size: 15 residues. Trimming removed 4 bases from V and 5 bases from J; junction bases left unmatched: 8.

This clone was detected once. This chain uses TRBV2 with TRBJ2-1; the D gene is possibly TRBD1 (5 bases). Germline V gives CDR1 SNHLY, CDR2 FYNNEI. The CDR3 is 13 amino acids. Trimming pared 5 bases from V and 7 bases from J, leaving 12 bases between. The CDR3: CASSTQGRNEQFF. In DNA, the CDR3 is TGTGCCAGCAGTACCCAGGGTAGAAATGAGCAGTTCTTC.

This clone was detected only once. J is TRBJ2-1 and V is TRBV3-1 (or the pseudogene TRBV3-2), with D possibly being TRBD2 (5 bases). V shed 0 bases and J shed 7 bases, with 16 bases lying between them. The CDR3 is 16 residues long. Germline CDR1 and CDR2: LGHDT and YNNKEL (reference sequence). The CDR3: CASSQDRSSLGNEQFF. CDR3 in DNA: TGTGCCAGCAGCCAAGACCGCTCTAGCCTTGGTAATGAGCAGTTCTTC.

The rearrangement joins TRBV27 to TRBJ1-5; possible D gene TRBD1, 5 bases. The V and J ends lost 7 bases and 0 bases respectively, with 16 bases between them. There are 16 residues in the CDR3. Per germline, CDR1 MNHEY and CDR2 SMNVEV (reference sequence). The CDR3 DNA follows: TGTGCCAGCACCCCCCGCGGGGCATATAGCAATCAGCCCCAGCATTTT. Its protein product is CASTPRGAYSNQPQHF.

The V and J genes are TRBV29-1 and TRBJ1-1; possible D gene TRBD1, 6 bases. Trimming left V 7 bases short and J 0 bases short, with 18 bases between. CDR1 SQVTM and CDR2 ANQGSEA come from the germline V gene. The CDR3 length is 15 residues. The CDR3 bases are TGCAGCGCTATGATGAGACAGGCGATGAACACTGAAGCTTTCTTT. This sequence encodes CSAMMRQAMNTEAFF.

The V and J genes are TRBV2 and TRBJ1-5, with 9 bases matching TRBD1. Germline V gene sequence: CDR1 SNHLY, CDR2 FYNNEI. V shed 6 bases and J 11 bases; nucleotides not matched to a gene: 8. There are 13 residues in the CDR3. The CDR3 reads CASRQGASESQHF. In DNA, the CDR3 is TGTGCCAGCAGACAGGGGGCGAGCGAGTCCCAGCATTTT.

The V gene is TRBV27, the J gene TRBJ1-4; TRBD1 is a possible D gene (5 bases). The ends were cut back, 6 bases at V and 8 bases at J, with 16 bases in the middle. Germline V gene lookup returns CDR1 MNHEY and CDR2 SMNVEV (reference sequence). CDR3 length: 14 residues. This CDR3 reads CASSFLGQPEKLFF. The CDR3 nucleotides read TGTGCCAGCAGCTTCCTCGGACAACCAGAAAAACTGTTTTTT.